A selection of T cell receptor beta chains follows, all from one sample in a study of T cells in tuberculosis. Here immunoSEQ multiplex PCR was the method, and the copy in TCRdb shows in-frame clones only, minus some. The sample yields some 23,000 clones, just over 90% seen once. The source material was PBMCs. Receptors originate from a donor aged 5 to 30 with latent tuberculosis or without tuberculosis infection. Some clones in this sample may be carry-over from other donors' samples. CDR3s leave out the opening cysteine and the closing phenylalanine or tryptophan. A row's size may be missing; if present it is once, few, many or a size class.

clone_size v_call cdr3_aa
- TRBV6-5 ASSRNLGSTDTQY
- TRBV18 ASSPKDTDRMALSLTDTQY
- TRBV10-3 AVGIAYEQY
once TRBV29-1 SVLGGREPYNEQF
- TRBV10-3 AISEDVFSRGVTKNIQY
- TRBV13 ASSAGTGGYYEQY
- TRBV9 ASSPGGGEAF
few TRBV6-5 ASRAGVLGQF
- TRBV4-1 ASSQDPGTGGLRNQPQH
- TRBV28 ASSLSGPGEQY
- TRBV12-5 ASGLIRDIGRGSGNTIY
- TRBV19 ASKRNTEAF
- TRBV10-3 AIESRASSYNEQF
- TRBV27 ASSFRGYGYT
- TRBV18 ASSPRNRETDEQF
- TRBV4-2 ASSQDSEPYLF
- TRBV5-6 ASSLRTGVSNQPQH
- TRBV4-3 ASSPRASGQGWGETQY